Listed here are 10 T cell receptor beta chains from one sample, sequenced in a study of read filtering for tumor transcriptome and immune sequencing. From 300 to 450 ng of RNA, a library with molecular barcoded alpha/delta and beta/gamma adaptors was made. TCRdb redid the calling of the reads with MiXCR, one entry per CDR3 protein. This table holds around 65,000 distinct CDR3 sequences, 15% to 20% found once. The sample was a population of CD138-negative cells sorted from bone marrow. The receptors shown here come from a donor over 35 with multiple myeloma.

This clonotype has more than one count but fewer than ten. This rearrangement joins TRBV24-1 to TRBJ2-5; no definite D call. The germline V gene encodes CDR1 KGHDR and CDR2 SFDVKD. The germline V and J ends were trimmed by 6 bases and 5 bases, with 15 bases remaining between them. The CDR3 covers 14 residues. The chain's CDR3 is CATSSVGFGETQYF. CDR3 nucleotides: TGTGCCACCAGTTCGGTTGGATTTGGGGAGACCCAGTACTTC.

This clonotype was counted at least ten times. The chain links TRBV11-2 to TRBJ2-3; weak D call: TRBD2 (6 bases). Trimming cost V 3 bases and J 6 bases, with 16 bases left between them. The germline gives CDR1 SGHAT, CDR2 FQNNGV. The CDR3 runs to 15 residues. The CDR3 reads CASSFRDSLSDTQYF. Written as DNA, the CDR3 is TGTGCCAGCAGCTTCCGGGACTCCTTGTCCGATACGCAGTATTTT.

This chain uses TRBV5-5 with TRBJ2-1, with D perhaps TRBD1 or TRBD2 (5 bases each). The germline gives CDR1 SGHKS, CDR2 YYEKEE (reference sequence). The CDR3 sequence is 15 residues long. With 4 bases removed from V and 4 bases from J, the gap between germline ends came to 15 bases. CDR3 sequence: CASSHPGRSYNEQFF. The CDR3 DNA reads as TGTGCCAGCAGCCATCCGGGACGGTCATACAATGAGCAGTTCTTC.

On this clonotype: This may be a read error, as it is one base from a much larger clone. The J gene is TRBJ2-7, the V gene TRBV19; a possible D gene is TRBD2 (6 bases). Trimming cost V 10 bases and J 3 bases, with 19 bases left between them. CDR1 is LNHDA, CDR2 SQIVND, per germline (reference sequence). The CDR3 is made up of 14 amino acids. CDR3 region: CATGETRGSYEQYF. The CDR3 DNA reads as TGTGCCACGGGGGAAACAAGGGGCAGCTACGAGCAGTACTTC.

This clonotype has a count of ten or more. The chain joins TRBV12-3 or TRBV12-4 to TRBJ2-7, with D perhaps matching TRBD1 (5 bases). Trimming took 2 bases from V and 0 from J, leaving 11 bases between them. The CDR3 totals 15 residues. CDR3 residues: CASSLRQGSSYEQYF. CDR3 coding DNA: TGTGCCAGCAGTTTACGGCAGGGTAGCTCCTACGAGCAGTACTTC.

The V call is TRBV7-9, the J call TRBJ1-2; possible D gene TRBD1, 5 bases. V was trimmed by 5 bases and J by 6 bases, leaving 13 bases between them. Germline V gives CDR1 SEHNR, CDR2 FQNEAQ (reference sequence). This CDR3 has 13 residues. The CDR3 region has the DNA TGTGCCAGCAGCAGGGGAGCCGCGGATGGCTACACCTTC. Amino acids: CASSRGAADGYTF. The whole variable domain, remainder taken from reference TRBV7-9 and TRBJ1-2, is DTGVSQNPRHKITKRGQNVTFRCDPISEHNRLYWYRQTLGQGPEFLTYFQNEAQLEKSRLLSDRFSAERPKGSFSTLEIQRTEQGDSAMYLCASSRGAADGYTFGSGTRLTVV.

In this sample, this clonotype turned up a few times. A clone one base away is much larger, so this may be a read error. The genes are TRBV4-1 and TRBJ2-5, with 9 bases matching TRBD2. The CDR3 has 15 residues. Germline CDR1 and CDR2: MGHRA and YSYEKL. The CDR3 reads CASSLLAGNQETQCF. The CDR3, as DNA: TGCGCCAGCTCCCTACTAGCGGGTAACCAAGAGACCCAGTGCTTC.

For the CDR3, the DNA is TGCAGTGCTATACCGACAGGGGTCGGAAACACCATATATTTT. This gives the protein CSAIPTGVGNTIYF. The chain combines TRBV20-1 with TRBJ1-3; 8 bases are a match to TRBD1. Germline assignment: CDR1 DFQATT and CDR2 SNEGSKA (reference sequence). J lost 4 bases, V lost 4 bases, and 6 bases had no gene match. This CDR3 contains 14 residues.

This clonotype was detected only a few times. A much larger clone sits a single nucleotide away, making a read error possible. CDR3 residues: CTSSLVGQGIYGYTF. CDR3 bases: TGTACCAGCAGTTTAGTTGGACAGGGCATCTATGGCTACACCTTC. The genes are TRBV12-3 or TRBV12-4 and TRBJ1-2, with 8 bases aligning to TRBD1. CDR3 size: 15 residues.

This clonotype appeared many times. The junction departs from the called germline gene at one end, perhaps through a read error. The chain links TRBV28 to TRBJ1-6; TRBD1 agrees at 11 bases. The CDR3 length is 21 residues. CDR1 and CDR2 (germline): MDHEN, SYDVKM. In DNA, the CDR3 is TGTGTCAGCAGTACCCCCCACGGACAGGGGGCTTTACAATCCTATAATTCACCCCTCCACTTT. It encodes CVSSTPHGQGALQSYNSPLHF.